This T cell receptor (beta chain) was documented in a study of blood T cell repertoires in COVID-19. Germline V gene data show CDR1 as DFQATT and CDR2 as SNEGSKA (reference sequence). Trimming took 3 bases from V and 4 from J, leaving 20 bases between them. This CDR3 region has 16 residues. Patients at the Seattle site were enrolled during active infection and followed longitudinally. Under the authors' procedure: Amplifying reference gene primers gave estimates of nucleated cell counts. Method: immunoSEQ multiplex PCR; TCRdb's copy keeps in-frame clones and lacks some. V, J and clone size are those of that table, while D and trimming were read from the DNA. The profile shows a few hundred thousand clones, around 91% of them singletons. A single count supports this clone.

The sequencing sample was made of peripheral blood. The clonotype comes from a woman between 35 and 50 years old with COVID-19, enrolled during active disease. The rearrangement links TRBV20-1 to TRBJ2-3, with D possibly TRBD1 on 5 matching bases. The CDR3 coding sequence is TGCAGTGCTAGTCCCCGGAGTAGCTGGGGCCCAGATACGCAGTATTTT. The encoded protein is CSASPRSSWGPDTQYF.